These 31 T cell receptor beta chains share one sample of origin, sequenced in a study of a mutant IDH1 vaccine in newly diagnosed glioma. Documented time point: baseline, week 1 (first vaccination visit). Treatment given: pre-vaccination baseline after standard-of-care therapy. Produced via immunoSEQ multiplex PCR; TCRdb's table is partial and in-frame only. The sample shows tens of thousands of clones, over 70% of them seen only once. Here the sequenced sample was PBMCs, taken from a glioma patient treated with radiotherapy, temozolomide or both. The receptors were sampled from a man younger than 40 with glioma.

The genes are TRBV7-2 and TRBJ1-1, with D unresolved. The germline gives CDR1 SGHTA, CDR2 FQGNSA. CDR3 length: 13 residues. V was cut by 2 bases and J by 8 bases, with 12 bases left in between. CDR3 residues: CASSLPSTREAFF. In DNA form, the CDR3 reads TGTGCCAGCAGCTTACCTAGTACGAGGGAAGCTTTCTTT.

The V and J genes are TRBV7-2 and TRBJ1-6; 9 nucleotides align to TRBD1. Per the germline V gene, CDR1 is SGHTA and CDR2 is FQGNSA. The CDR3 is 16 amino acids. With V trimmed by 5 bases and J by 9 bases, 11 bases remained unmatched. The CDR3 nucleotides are TGTGCCAGCAGCCCGCGGGACAGGGCTTTCGGTTCACCCCTCCACTTT. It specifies CASSPRDRAFGSPLHF.

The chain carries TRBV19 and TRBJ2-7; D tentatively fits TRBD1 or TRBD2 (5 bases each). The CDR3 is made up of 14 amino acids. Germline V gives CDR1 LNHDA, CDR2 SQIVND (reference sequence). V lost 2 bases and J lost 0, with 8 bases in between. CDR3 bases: TGTGCCAGTAGTATAAGGGACGGCTCCTACGAGCAGTACTTC. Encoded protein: CASSIRDGSYEQYF.

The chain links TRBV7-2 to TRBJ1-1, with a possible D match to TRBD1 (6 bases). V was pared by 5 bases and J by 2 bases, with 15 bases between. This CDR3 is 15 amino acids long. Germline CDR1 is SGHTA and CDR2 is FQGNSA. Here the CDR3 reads CASSRMSGANTEAFF. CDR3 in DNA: TGTGCCAGCAGCCGCATGTCAGGGGCCAACACTGAAGCTTTCTTT.

In DNA, the CDR3 is TGTGCCAGCAGTGGGGGACAGTACACTGAAGCTTTCTTT. Its protein product is CASSGGQYTEAFF. This rearrangement joins TRBV2 to TRBJ1-1; 7 nucleotides line up with TRBD1. The CDR3 covers 13 residues. V was pared by 4 bases and J by 3 bases, with 2 bases of the junction left unmatched. Germline loops: CDR1 SNHLY, CDR2 FYNNEI.

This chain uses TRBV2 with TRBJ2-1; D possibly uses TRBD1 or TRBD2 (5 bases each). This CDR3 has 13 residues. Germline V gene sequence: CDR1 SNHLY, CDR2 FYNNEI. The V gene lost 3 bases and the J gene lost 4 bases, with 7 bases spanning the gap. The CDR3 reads CASSDGAYNEQFF. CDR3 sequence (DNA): TGTGCCAGCAGTGACGGGGCTTACAATGAGCAGTTCTTC.

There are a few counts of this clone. The CDR3: CASRQGNTEAFF. The CDR3 DNA reads TGTGCCAGCAGACAGGGGAACACTGAAGCTTTCTTT. The chain carries TRBV27 and TRBJ1-1, with D maybe TRBD1 (6 bases). V was cut by 6 bases and J by 1 base, with 6 bases left in between. This CDR3 contains 12 residues. Looked up from germline, CDR1 is MNHEY and CDR2 is SMNVEV (reference sequence).

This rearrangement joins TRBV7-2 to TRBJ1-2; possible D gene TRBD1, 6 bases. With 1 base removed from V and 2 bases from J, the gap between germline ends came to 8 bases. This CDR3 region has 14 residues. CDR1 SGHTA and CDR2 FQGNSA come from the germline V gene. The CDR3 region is CASSLGGTNYGYTF. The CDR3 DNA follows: TGTGCCAGCAGCTTAGGCGGGACAAACTATGGCTACACCTTC.

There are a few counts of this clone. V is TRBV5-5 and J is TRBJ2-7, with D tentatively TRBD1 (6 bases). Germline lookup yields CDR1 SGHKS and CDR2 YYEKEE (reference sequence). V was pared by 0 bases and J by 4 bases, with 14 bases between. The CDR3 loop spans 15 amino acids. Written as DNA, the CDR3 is TGTGCCAGCAGCTTGGCAGGGACACCTCCGTACGAGCAGTACTTC. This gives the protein CASSLAGTPPYEQYF. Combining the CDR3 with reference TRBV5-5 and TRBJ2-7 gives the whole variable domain DAGVTQSPTHLIKTRGQQVTLRCSPISGHKSVSWYQQVLGQGPQFIFQYYEKEERGRGNFPDRFSARQFPNYSSELNVNALLLGDSALYLCASSLAGTPPYEQYFGPGTRLTVT.

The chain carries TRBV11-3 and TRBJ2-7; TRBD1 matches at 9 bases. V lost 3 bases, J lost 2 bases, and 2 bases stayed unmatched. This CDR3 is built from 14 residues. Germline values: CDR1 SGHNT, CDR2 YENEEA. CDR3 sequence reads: CASSLGQGPYEQYF. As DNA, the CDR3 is TGTGCCAGCAGCTTGGGACAGGGACCCTACGAGCAGTACTTC.

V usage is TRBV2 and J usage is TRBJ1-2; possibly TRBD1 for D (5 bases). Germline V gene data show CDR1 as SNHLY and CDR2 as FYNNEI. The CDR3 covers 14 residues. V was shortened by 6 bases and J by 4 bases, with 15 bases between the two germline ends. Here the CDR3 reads CASRDQTAGYGYTF. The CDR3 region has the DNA TGTGCCAGCAGGGATCAGACAGCGGGCTATGGCTACACCTTC.

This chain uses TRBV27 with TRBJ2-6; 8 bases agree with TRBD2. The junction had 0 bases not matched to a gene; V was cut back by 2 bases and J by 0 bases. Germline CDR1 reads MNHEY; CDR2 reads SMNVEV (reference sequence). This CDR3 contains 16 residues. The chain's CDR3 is CASSLSGSSGANVLTF. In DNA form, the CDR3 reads TGTGCCAGCAGTTTAAGCGGGAGCTCTGGGGCCAACGTCCTGACTTTC.

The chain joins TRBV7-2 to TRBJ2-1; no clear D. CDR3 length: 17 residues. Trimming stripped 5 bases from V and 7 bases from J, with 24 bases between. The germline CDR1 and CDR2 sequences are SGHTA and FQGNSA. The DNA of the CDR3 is TGTGCCAGCAGCCCAATCCCGGGTCTCGAGTACGGTAATGAGCAGTTCTTC. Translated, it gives CASSPIPGLEYGNEQFF. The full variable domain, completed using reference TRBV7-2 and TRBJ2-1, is GAGVSQSPSNKVTEKGKDVELRCDPISGHTALYWYRQSLGQGLEFLIYFQGNSAPDKSGLPSDRFSAERTGGSVSTLTIQRTQQEDSAVYLCASSPIPGLEYGNEQFFGPGTRLTVL.

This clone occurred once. The CDR3 spells CATSRDRNSLGTFF. The CDR3 nucleotides read TGTGCCACCAGCAGAGATAGAAACAGCTTAGGGACTTTCTTT. The chain joins TRBV15 to TRBJ1-1; D ambiguous. This CDR3 spans 14 amino acids. Germline-derived CDR1 and CDR2 are LNHNV and YYDKDF (reference sequence). Trimming took off 0 bases at V and 12 bases at J, with 17 bases between the two ends.

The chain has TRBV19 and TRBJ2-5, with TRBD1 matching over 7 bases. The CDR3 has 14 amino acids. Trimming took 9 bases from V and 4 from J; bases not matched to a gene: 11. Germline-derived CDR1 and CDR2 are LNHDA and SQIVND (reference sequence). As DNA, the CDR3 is TGTGCCAGCTCCCTTTCCGGGACAGTAGAGACCCAGTACTTC. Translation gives CASSLSGTVETQYF. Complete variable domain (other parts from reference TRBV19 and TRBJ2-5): DGGITQSPKYLFRKEGQNVTLSCEQNLNHDAMYWYRQDPGQGLRLIYYSQIVNDFQKGDIAEGYSVSREKKESFPLTVTSAQKNPTAFYLCASSLSGTVETQYFGPGTRLLVL.

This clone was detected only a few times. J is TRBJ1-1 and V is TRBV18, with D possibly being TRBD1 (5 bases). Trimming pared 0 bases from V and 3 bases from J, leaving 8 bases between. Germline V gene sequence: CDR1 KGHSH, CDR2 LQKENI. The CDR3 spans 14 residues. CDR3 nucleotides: TGTGCCAGCTCACCACCGGGGGAATACACTGAAGCTTTCTTT. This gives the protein CASSPPGEYTEAFF. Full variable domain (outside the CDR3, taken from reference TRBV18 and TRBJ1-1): NAGVMQNPRHLVRRRGQEARLRCSPMKGHSHVYWYRQLPEEGLKFMVYLQKENIIDESGMPKERFSAEFPKEGPSILRIQQVVRGDSAAYFCASSPPGEYTEAFFGQGTRLTVV.

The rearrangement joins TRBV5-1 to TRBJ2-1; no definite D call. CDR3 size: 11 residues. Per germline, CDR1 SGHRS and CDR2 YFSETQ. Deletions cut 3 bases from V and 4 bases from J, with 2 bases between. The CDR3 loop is CASSSYNEQFF. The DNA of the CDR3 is TGCGCCAGCAGCTCTTACAATGAGCAGTTCTTC.

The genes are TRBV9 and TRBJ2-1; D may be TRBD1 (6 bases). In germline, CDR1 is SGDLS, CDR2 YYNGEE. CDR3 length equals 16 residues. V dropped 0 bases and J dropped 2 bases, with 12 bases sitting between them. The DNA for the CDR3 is TGTGCCAGCAGCGTAGCAGGGGTCGACCCCTACAATGAGCAGTTCTTC. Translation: CASSVAGVDPYNEQFF. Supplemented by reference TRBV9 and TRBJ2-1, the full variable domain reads DSGVTQTPKHLITATGQRVTLRCSPRSGDLSVYWYQQSLDQGLQFLIQYYNGEERAKGNILERFSAQQFPDLHSELNLSSLELGDSALYFCASSVAGVDPYNEQFFGPGTRLTVL.

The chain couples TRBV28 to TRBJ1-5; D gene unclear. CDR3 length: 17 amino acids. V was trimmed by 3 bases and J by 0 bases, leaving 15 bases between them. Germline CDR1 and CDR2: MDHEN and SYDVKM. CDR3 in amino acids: CASSFNPRSNSNQPQHF. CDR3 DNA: TGTGCCAGCAGTTTTAATCCCAGGTCAAATAGCAATCAGCCCCAGCATTTT.

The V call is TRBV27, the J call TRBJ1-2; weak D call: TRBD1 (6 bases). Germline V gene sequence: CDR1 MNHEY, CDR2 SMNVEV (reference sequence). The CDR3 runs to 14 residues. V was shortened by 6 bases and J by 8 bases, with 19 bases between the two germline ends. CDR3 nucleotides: TGTGCCAGCAGGGGAACAGGGAATATGTGGGGCTACACCTTC. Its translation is CASRGTGNMWGYTF.

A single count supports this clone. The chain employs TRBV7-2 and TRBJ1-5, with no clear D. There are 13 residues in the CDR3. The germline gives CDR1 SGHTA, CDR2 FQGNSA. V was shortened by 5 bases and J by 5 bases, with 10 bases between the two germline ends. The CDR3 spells CASSPNMYQPQHF. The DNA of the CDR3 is TGTGCCAGCAGCCCCAATATGTATCAGCCCCAGCATTTT. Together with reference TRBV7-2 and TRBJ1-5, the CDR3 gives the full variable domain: GAGVSQSPSNKVTEKGKDVELRCDPISGHTALYWYRQSLGQGLEFLIYFQGNSAPDKSGLPSDRFSAERTGGSVSTLTIQRTQQEDSAVYLCASSPNMYQPQHFGDGTRLSIL.

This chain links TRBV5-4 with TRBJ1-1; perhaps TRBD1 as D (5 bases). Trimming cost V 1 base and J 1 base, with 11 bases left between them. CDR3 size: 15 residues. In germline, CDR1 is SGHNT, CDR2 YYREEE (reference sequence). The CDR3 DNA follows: TGTGCCAGCAGCTTGATACCAACAGGGAACACTGAAGCTTTCTTT. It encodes CASSLIPTGNTEAFF.

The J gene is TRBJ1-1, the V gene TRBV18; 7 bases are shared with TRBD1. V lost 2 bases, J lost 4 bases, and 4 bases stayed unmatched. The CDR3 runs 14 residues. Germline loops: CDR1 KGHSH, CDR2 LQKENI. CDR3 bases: TGTGCCAGCTCACCAGAACGACAGGGCACTGAAGCTTTCTTT. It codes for CASSPERQGTEAFF.

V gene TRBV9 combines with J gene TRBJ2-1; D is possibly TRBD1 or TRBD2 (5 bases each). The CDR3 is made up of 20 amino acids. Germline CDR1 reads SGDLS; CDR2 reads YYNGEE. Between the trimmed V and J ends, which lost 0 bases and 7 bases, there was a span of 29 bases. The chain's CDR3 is CASSVARGVDRDRLSNEQFF. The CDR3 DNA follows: TGTGCCAGCAGCGTAGCTAGAGGGGTCGACCGGGACCGTCTCTCGAATGAGCAGTTCTTC.

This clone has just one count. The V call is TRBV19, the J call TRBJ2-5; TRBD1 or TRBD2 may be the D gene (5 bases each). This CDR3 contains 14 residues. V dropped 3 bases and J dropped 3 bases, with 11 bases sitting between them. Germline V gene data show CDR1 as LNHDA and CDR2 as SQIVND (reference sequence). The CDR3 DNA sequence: TGTGCCAGTAGTATTTTGTGGGGGAAAGAGACCCAGTACTTC. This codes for CASSILWGKETQYF.

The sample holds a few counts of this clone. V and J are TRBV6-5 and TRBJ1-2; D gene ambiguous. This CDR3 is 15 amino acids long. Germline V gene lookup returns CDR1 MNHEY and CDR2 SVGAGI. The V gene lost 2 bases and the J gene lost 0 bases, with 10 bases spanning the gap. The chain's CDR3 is CASSYDGSSNYGYTF. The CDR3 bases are TGTGCCAGCAGTTACGATGGCAGCTCTAACTATGGCTACACCTTC.

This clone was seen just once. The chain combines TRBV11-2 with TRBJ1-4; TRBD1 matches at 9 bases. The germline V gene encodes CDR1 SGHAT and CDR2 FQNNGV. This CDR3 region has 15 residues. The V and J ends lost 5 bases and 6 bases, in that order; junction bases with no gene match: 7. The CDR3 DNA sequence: TGTGCCAGCAGCGTAGGGACAGGGTCTGATGAAAAACTGTTTTTT. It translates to CASSVGTGSDEKLFF. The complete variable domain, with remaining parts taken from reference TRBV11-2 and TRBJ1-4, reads EAGVAQSPRYKIIEKRQSVAFWCNPISGHATLYWYQQILGQGPKLLIQFQNNGVVDDSQLPKDRFSAERLKGVDSTLKIQPAKLEDSAVYLCASSVGTGSDEKLFFGSGTQLSVL.

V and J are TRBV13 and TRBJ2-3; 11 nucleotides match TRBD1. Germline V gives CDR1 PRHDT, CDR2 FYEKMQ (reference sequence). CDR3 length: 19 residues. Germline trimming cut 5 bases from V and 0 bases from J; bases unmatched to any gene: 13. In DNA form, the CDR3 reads TGTGCCAGCAGCAGGGGGGGGACAGGGGGTCTTGCTAGCACAGATACGCAGTATTTT. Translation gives CASSRGGTGGLASTDTQYF.

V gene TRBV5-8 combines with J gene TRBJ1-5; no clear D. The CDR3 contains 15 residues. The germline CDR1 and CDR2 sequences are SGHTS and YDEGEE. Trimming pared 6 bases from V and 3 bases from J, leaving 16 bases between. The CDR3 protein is CASTESAADNQPQHF. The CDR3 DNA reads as TGTGCCAGCACCGAATCGGCAGCGGACAATCAGCCCCAGCATTTT.

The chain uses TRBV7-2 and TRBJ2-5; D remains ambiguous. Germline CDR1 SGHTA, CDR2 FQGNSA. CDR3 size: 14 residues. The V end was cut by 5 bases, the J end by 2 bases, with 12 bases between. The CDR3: CASSSRARQETQYF. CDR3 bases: TGTGCCAGCAGCAGTAGGGCCAGGCAAGAGACCCAGTACTTC. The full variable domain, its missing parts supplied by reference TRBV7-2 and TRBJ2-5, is GAGVSQSPSNKVTEKGKDVELRCDPISGHTALYWYRQSLGQGLEFLIYFQGNSAPDKSGLPSDRFSAERTGGSVSTLTIQRTQQEDSAVYLCASSSRARQETQYFGPGTRLLVL.

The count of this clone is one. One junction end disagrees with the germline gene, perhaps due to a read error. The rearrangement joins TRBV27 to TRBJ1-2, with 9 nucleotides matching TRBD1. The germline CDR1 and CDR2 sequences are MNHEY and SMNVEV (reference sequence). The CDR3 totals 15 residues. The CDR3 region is CASSFAGTGFYGYTF. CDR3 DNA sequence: TGTGCCAGCAGTTTCGCCGGGACAGGGTTCTATGGCTACACTTTC.